This T cell receptor (beta chain) was sequenced in a study of control samples from healthy donors and cancer patients (dated by TCRdb to between 2020 and 2021). The V and J ends are trimmed by 2 bases and 5 bases, leaving 10 bases between them. The CDR3 starts with the cysteine, ends with the phenylalanine, and has 13 residues. The kept DNA is CDR3 alone, 39 bases in frame from the first base. Looking up the germline V gene yields CDR1 KGHSH and CDR2 LQKENI. A remark on this clone: Its antigen specificity is not known. The sample holds no much larger clone one base away, and base qualities are not on file.

The library was made by the immunoSEQ multiplex PCR assay. TCRdb limited this immuneACCESS table to in-frame rearrangements with V and J called. A share of clones is missing; checked studies link under half to unresolved V genes, and the rest is unexplained. Within this sample are tens of thousands of clones, with roughly 91% of them counted one time only. Of the sample, 5.5% is held by the ten largest clones. This TCR was sampled from a man between 50 and 59 years old in good health. This chain joins TRBV18 to TRBJ2-7; tentative D gene TRBD2, with 5 bases matching. Sequencing input: blood. The DNA is TGTGCCAGCTCACCAGGACTGGACGACGAGCAGTACTTC. It codes for CASSPGLDDEQYF.